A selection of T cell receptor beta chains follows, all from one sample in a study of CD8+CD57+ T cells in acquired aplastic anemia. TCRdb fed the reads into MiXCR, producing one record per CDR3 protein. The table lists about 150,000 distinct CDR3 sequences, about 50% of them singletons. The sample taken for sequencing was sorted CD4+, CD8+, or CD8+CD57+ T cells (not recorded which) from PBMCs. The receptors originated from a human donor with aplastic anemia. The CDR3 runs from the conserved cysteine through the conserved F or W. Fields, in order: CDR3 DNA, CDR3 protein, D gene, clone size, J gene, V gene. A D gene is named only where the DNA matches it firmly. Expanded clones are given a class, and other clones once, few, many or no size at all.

cdr3_nt: TGCGCCACTCAGGGGAGGTCCACAGATACGCAGTATTTT; cdr3_aa: CATQGRSTDTQYF; d_call: NA; clone_size: NA; j_call: TRBJ2-3; v_call: TRBV4-1
cdr3_nt: TGTGCCAGCAGCTTAGCAGATAGGGCGCGGGAGCAGTTCTTC; cdr3_aa: CASSLADRAREQFF; d_call: NA; clone_size: many; j_call: TRBJ2-1; v_call: TRBV7-8
cdr3_nt: TGTGCCAGCAGCTACCGACAGGGCCGCACAGATACGCAGTATTTT; cdr3_aa: CASSYRQGRTDTQYF; d_call: TRBD1; clone_size: NA; j_call: TRBJ2-3; v_call: TRBV5-6
cdr3_nt: TGTGCCAGCAGCCAGACCGGGACAGGGATATTAAACTATGGCTACACCTTC; cdr3_aa: CASSQTGTGILNYGYTF; d_call: TRBD1; clone_size: NA; j_call: TRBJ1-2; v_call: TRBV11-1
cdr3_nt: TGTGCCGGCAGCTTGGGAGGGACCGGGGAGCTGTTTTTT; cdr3_aa: CAGSLGGTGELFF; d_call: TRBD2; clone_size: few; j_call: TRBJ2-2; v_call: TRBV7-9
cdr3_nt: TGTGCCAGCAGCTTTGGGCCTTACGAGCAGTACTTC; cdr3_aa: CASSFGPYEQYF; d_call: NA; clone_size: few; j_call: TRBJ2-7; v_call: TRBV7-9
cdr3_nt: TGTGCCAGCAGTTTAATAGCGGGGGGGGATGAGCAGTTCTTC; cdr3_aa: CASSLIAGGDEQFF; d_call: TRBD2; clone_size: many; j_call: TRBJ2-1; v_call: TRBV12-3/TRBV12-4
cdr3_nt: TGTGCCAGCAGCTCAGGGTCCTTAGACACAGATACGCAGTATTTT; cdr3_aa: CASSSGSLDTDTQYF; d_call: NA; clone_size: NA; j_call: TRBJ2-3; v_call: TRBV11-1
cdr3_nt: TGTGCCAGTAGTATGGCGGGGTCCTACGAGCAGTACTTC; cdr3_aa: CASSMAGSYEQYF; d_call: NA; clone_size: few; j_call: TRBJ2-7; v_call: TRBV19
cdr3_nt: TGTGCCAGCAGTGACAGGGCCTGGCAGCCCCAGCATTTT; cdr3_aa: CASSDRAWQPQHF; d_call: NA; clone_size: NA; j_call: TRBJ1-5; v_call: TRBV6-1
cdr3_nt: TGTGCCAGCAGTGGGGACAGGGAGTTGAACACTGAAGCTTTCTTT; cdr3_aa: CASSGDRELNTEAFF; d_call: TRBD1; clone_size: many; j_call: TRBJ1-1; v_call: TRBV6-1
cdr3_nt: TGCAGCGGATCGACAGGGCCCACAGATACGCAGTATTTT; cdr3_aa: CSGSTGPTDTQYF; d_call: TRBD1; clone_size: NA; j_call: TRBJ2-3; v_call: TRBV29-1
cdr3_nt: TGTGCCAGCAGCTTGGCAGGGCCCACAGATACGCAGTATTTT; cdr3_aa: CASSLAGPTDTQYF; d_call: NA; clone_size: NA; j_call: TRBJ2-3; v_call: TRBV5-4
cdr3_nt: TGTGCCAGCAGTGATAAAGCCAGGGGGCAAGGGGGAAAACTGTTTTTT; cdr3_aa: CASSDKARGQGGKLFF; d_call: TRBD1; clone_size: NA; j_call: TRBJ1-4; v_call: TRBV25-1
cdr3_nt: TGTGCCAGTAGTATACAGGGATACAATTCACCCCTCCACTTT; cdr3_aa: CASSIQGYNSPLHF; d_call: NA; clone_size: NA; j_call: TRBJ1-6; v_call: TRBV19
cdr3_nt: TGTGCCAGCAGCCTAATTAGCGGACAAGAGACCCAGTACTTC; cdr3_aa: CASSLISGQETQYF; d_call: NA; clone_size: NA; j_call: TRBJ2-5; v_call: TRBV7-3
cdr3_nt: TGTGCCGGCAGCGCCCTGGGGGGGTCGAAAGAAAAACTGTTTTTT; cdr3_aa: CAGSALGGSKEKLFF; d_call: NA; clone_size: NA; j_call: TRBJ1-4; v_call: TRBV14
cdr3_nt: TGTGCCATCAGTGATTCTGGACAGGGGAATAATTCACCCCTCCACTTT; cdr3_aa: CAISDSGQGNNSPLHF; d_call: TRBD1; clone_size: once; j_call: TRBJ1-6; v_call: TRBV10-3
cdr3_nt: TGTGCCAGCAGCCAAAGAGGGGGGACCCAGTACTTC; cdr3_aa: CASSQRGGTQYF; d_call: NA; clone_size: NA; j_call: TRBJ2-5; v_call: TRBV7-9
cdr3_nt: TGTGCCAGCAGTGGGGACAGGGGATATGGCTACACCTTC; cdr3_aa: CASSGDRGYGYTF; d_call: TRBD1; clone_size: many; j_call: TRBJ1-2; v_call: TRBV27
cdr3_nt: TGCAGTGCTACCTCCCTAGCGGGGGATGGCACAGATACGCAGTATTTT; cdr3_aa: CSATSLAGDGTDTQYF; d_call: TRBD2; clone_size: NA; j_call: TRBJ2-3; v_call: TRBV20-1
cdr3_nt: TGTGCCACCAGTGAGGGGACTCCCGAGGGCACAGATACGCAGTATTTT; cdr3_aa: CATSEGTPEGTDTQYF; d_call: NA; clone_size: many; j_call: TRBJ2-3; v_call: TRBV24-1
cdr3_nt: TGCAGTGCTAGTACTCCTAGCGGGAGGGGATCCCCCAATGAGCAGTTCTTC; cdr3_aa: CSASTPSGRGSPNEQFF; d_call: TRBD2; clone_size: NA; j_call: TRBJ2-1; v_call: TRBV20-1
cdr3_nt: TGTGCCACAGAATTAGGGGGCGGAAACACCGGGGAGCTGTTTTTT; cdr3_aa: CATELGGGNTGELFF; d_call: TRBD1; clone_size: once; j_call: TRBJ2-2; v_call: TRBV10-3
cdr3_nt: TGTGCCAGCAGTGCGCTTTTAGGGAGGGCCCAGGATGAGCAGTTCTTC; cdr3_aa: CASSALLGRAQDEQFF; d_call: TRBD2; clone_size: NA; j_call: TRBJ2-1; v_call: TRBV11-1
cdr3_nt: TGCAGTGCTAGAGGAGGGACGGTGGAGACTAAAGCTTTCTTT; cdr3_aa: CSARGGTVETKAFF; d_call: NA; clone_size: NA; j_call: TRBJ1-1; v_call: TRBV20-1